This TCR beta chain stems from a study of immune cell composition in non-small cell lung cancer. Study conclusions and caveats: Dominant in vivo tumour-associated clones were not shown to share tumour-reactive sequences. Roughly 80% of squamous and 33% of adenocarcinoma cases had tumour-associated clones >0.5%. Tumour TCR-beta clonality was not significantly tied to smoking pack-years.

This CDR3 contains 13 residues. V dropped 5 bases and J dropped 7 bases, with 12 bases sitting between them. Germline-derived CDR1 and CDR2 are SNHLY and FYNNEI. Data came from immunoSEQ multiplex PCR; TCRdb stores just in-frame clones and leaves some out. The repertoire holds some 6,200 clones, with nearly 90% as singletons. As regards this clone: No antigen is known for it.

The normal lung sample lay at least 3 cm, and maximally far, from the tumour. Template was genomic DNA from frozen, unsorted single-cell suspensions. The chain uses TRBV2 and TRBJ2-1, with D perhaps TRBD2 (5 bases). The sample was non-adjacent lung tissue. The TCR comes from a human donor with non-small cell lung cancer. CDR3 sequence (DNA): TGTGCCAGCAGTATTAGGGAGTTGAATGAGCAGTTCTTC. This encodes CASSIRELNEQFF.